The sequence of this T cell receptor (beta chain) was determined in a study of T and B cells in COVID-19 patients. TRB was amplified from roughly 250-500 ng of blood genomic DNA. Points from the study as a whole: In COVID-19 patients, T cell receptor beta variable and joining gene use was reportedly strongly skewed. Few blood samples existed from mildly ill patients during symptoms or early in severe cases.

The CDR3 runs to 16 residues. The V end lost 7 bases, the J end lost 1 base, and 17 bases lay between the germline ends. A remark on this clonotype: What it binds is not known.

BIOMED2 TRB-A/B primer pools were used in multiplex TRB PCR. TCRdb reprocessed the multiplex PCR reads via MiXCR and lists one record per CDR3 protein. The table records approximately 10,000 distinct CDR3 sequences, around 30% of them present only once. V gene TRBV12-3 or TRBV12-4 combines with J gene TRBJ2-1; tentatively, D is TRBD1 or TRBD2 (5 bases each). Material: blood. This clonotype was sampled from a human donor who had recovered from COVID-19. CDR3 region: CASTPPRDPSYNEQFF. For the CDR3, the DNA is TGTGCCAGCACCCCCCCCCGGGACCCTTCCTACAATGAGCAGTTCTTC.